The text below deals with one TCR beta chain. The V gene end was trimmed by 3 bases and the J gene end by 0 bases; junction bases not matched to a gene: 11. CDR1 LGHNA and CDR2 YNFKEQ come from the germline V gene. The CDR3 is 18 amino acids. The data were obtained in a study of response to subunit inactivated influenza vaccine. TCRdb called the RT-PCR reads again in MiXCR, with one record for every CDR3 protein. The table records about 480,000 distinct CDR3 sequences, 13% of them present only once. This receptor was identified in a man over 45 who received an inactivated influenza vaccine. The V gene is TRBV4-2, the J gene TRBJ2-3; 8 nucleotides match TRBD2. Material: PBMCs from blood, obtained roughly 46 days after vaccination. CDR3 DNA: TGTGCCAGCAGCCAGTGGGTGTCGCGGGGGGTAAGCACAGATACGCAGTATTTT. This translates into CASSQWVSRGVSTDTQYF.